What follows are 19 T cell receptor beta chains derived from one specimen sequenced in a study of T cells in Graves' hyperthyroidism and ophthalmopathy. Amplification of TCR beta CDR3 regions used RNA as the template. The primer set for the first-round RT-PCR of the TCR CDR3 was HTBI. TCRdb used MiXCR to reprocess the multiplex PCR reads, holding one entry per CDR3 protein. The sample carries 500,000 to 800,000 distinct CDR3 sequences, over 40% recorded once. The specimen sequenced was peripheral blood or thyroid tissue (not recorded which). All receptors derive from an adult man with Graves' disease, either hyperthyroidism or ophthalmopathy (not recorded which).

This clonotype was recorded many times. This chain links TRBV19 with TRBJ2-5, with a tentative D call TRBD2 (6 bases). The CDR3 has 13 residues. Germline loops: CDR1 LNHDA, CDR2 SQIVND (reference sequence). Trimming left V 4 bases short and J 2 bases short, with 8 bases between. CDR3 nucleotides: TGTGCCAGTAGTAGCGGGAATCAAGAGACCCAGTACTTC. It specifies CASSSGNQETQYF.

This chain connects TRBV10-3 to TRBJ2-7; 7 nucleotides align to TRBD1. V lost 9 bases and J lost 3; bases outside the gene matches: 5. In germline, CDR1 is ENHRY, CDR2 SYGVKD. CDR3 length: 12 residues. The CDR3: CAMTGRNYEQYF. CDR3 DNA sequence: TGTGCCATGACAGGGCGGAACTACGAGCAGTACTTC.

This rearrangement joins TRBV5-1 to TRBJ2-6; no clear D gene. CDR1 is SGHRS, CDR2 YFSETQ, per germline. The CDR3 contains 16 residues. V was shortened by 4 bases and J by 2 bases, with 13 bases between the two germline ends. The CDR3 DNA is TGCGCCAGCAGCCCGACGACTCCGGCTGGGGCCAACGTCCTGACTTTC. Amino acid sequence: CASSPTTPAGANVLTF.

This chain uses TRBV6-5 with TRBJ1-2; no firm D call. Trimming removed 3 bases at V and 5 bases at J, with 16 bases between. Germline CDR1 reads MNHEY; CDR2 reads SVGAGI. The CDR3 contains 15 residues. The CDR3 region has the DNA TGTGCCAGCAGTTATTCAAAATACATATCGTATGGCTACACCTTC. It codes for CASSYSKYISYGYTF.

This clonotype was found once. One base away lies a much larger clone, so this may be a sequencing read error. The V gene is TRBV7-7, the J gene TRBJ2-5; maybe TRBD2 (5 bases). The CDR3 has 15 amino acids. Germline lookup yields CDR1 SSHAT and CDR2 FNYEAQ (reference sequence). The CDR3 reads CASSHSASRQETQYF. The CDR3 region has the DNA TGTGCTAGCAGCCATAGCGCTTCTAGGCAAGAGACCCAGTACTTC.

This rearrangement joins TRBV20-1 to TRBJ1-6, with D perhaps TRBD1 (5 bases). The germline CDR1 and CDR2 sequences are DFQATT and SNEGSKA (reference sequence). The V end lost 2 bases, the J end lost 6 bases, and 14 bases lay between the germline ends. This CDR3 is 15 amino acids long. This CDR3 reads CSARITEGSNSPLHF. CDR3 in DNA: TGCAGTGCTAGAATAACAGAGGGGAGTAATTCACCCCTCCACTTT.

This clonotype was seen ten or more times. The chain links TRBV9 to TRBJ2-5; D may be TRBD1 or TRBD2 (5 bases each). This CDR3 has 14 amino acids. Germline values: CDR1 SGDLS, CDR2 YYNGEE. The germline V and J ends were trimmed by 3 bases and 5 bases, with 14 bases remaining between them. This chain's CDR3 is CASSAGGGWETQYF. Written as DNA, the CDR3 is TGTGCCAGCAGCGCAGGTGGGGGTTGGGAGACCCAGTACTTC.

The chain combines TRBV7-2 with TRBJ2-7, with TRBD1 identical over 7 bases. This CDR3 is 15 amino acids long. The trim removed 5 bases at V and 1 base at J, leaving 8 bases unmatched. The germline V gene has CDR1 SGHTA and CDR2 FQGNSA. The DNA of the CDR3 is TGTGCCAGCAGCAGCAGACCGGGACAGTCCTACGAGCAGTACTTC. Encoded protein: CASSSRPGQSYEQYF.

V and J are TRBV10-3 and TRBJ2-5; the match to TRBD1 covers 7 bases. Germline CDR1 is ENHRY and CDR2 is SYGVKD. The CDR3 has 13 amino acids. V dropped 10 bases and J dropped 2; count of bases not matched to a gene: 7. CDR3 DNA sequence: TGTGCCACCTTGCCGGGACAGCAAGAGACCCAGTACTTC. Amino acid sequence: CATLPGQQETQYF.

This clonotype was counted many times. The rearrangement uses TRBV29-1 and TRBJ1-1; TRBD1 might be the D (5 bases). The germline gives CDR1 SQVTM, CDR2 ANQGSEA. V lost 4 bases to trimming and J lost 0 bases, with 6 bases between them. This CDR3 has 12 amino acids. The CDR3 region is CSVGGLNTEAFF. CDR3 bases: TGCAGCGTTGGGGGACTGAACACTGAAGCTTTCTTT.

This clonotype was counted at least ten times. The V gene is TRBV24-1, the J gene TRBJ2-2; D may be TRBD1 or TRBD2 (6 bases each). With 4 bases removed from V and 2 bases from J, the gap between germline ends came to 16 bases. From germline, CDR1 is KGHDR and CDR2 SFDVKD. The CDR3 length is 17 residues. The CDR3 reads CATSDPRGGLNTGELFF. The CDR3 DNA follows: TGTGCCACCAGTGACCCGCGTGGGGGGCTAAACACCGGGGAGCTGTTTTTT.

A few counts support this clonotype. This chain links TRBV7-9 with TRBJ2-5; TRBD2 aligns across 7 bases. This CDR3 has 17 amino acids. The ends lost 6 bases at V and 5 bases at J; junction bases unmatched: 18. The germline V gene encodes CDR1 SEHNR and CDR2 FQNEAQ (reference sequence). The CDR3 region has the DNA TGTGCCAGCAGACCTTCGGATGCGGGGGACCGGCTGGAGACCCAGTACTTC. This translates into CASRPSDAGDRLETQYF.

This clonotype occurred a few times. The chain joins TRBV7-8 to TRBJ1-3; D is unclear. Trimming removed 3 bases from V and 0 bases from J, with 12 bases in between. CDR1 is SGHVS and CDR2 is FQNEAQ in the germline V gene. This CDR3 region has 16 residues. The CDR3 loop reads CASSLRPGASGNTIYF. CDR3 bases: TGTGCCAGCAGCTTGCGGCCAGGAGCCTCTGGAAACACCATATATTTT.

The CDR3 coding sequence is TGTGCCAGCAGTCCCGGGACACCGGTTAACGAGCAGTACTTC. Its translation: CASSPGTPVNEQYF. The rearrangement joins TRBV12-3 or TRBV12-4 to TRBJ2-7, with D perhaps matching TRBD1 (6 bases). V lost 5 bases and J lost 5, with 16 bases in between. The length of the CDR3 is 14 residues.

A remark on this clonotype: Since no conserved phenylalanine or tryptophan closes the CDR3, a read error is the likely cause. The J gene is TRBJ2-5, the V gene TRBV11-2, with 7 positions matching TRBD2. In germline, CDR1 is SGHAT, CDR2 FQNNGV. The length of the CDR3 is 15 residues. V was clipped by 1 base and J by 5 bases; unmatched bases: 7. CDR3 bases: TGTGCCAGCAGCTTAGGGGACTACGTGGCTGAGACCCAGTACGTC. Its protein product is CASSLGDYVAETQYV.

This clonotype was observed a handful of times. This chain connects TRBV5-1 to TRBJ2-7; the match to TRBD1 covers 9 bases. This CDR3 spans 16 amino acids. Trimming at V came to 0 bases and at J to 2 bases, leaving 6 bases not matched to a gene. Germline V gene data show CDR1 as SGHRS and CDR2 as YFSETQ. CDR3 coding DNA: TGCGCCAGCAGCTTGGATCGGACAGGGGACACCTACGAGCAGTACTTC. It yields the protein CASSLDRTGDTYEQYF.

In this sample, this clonotype turned up once. The rearrangement uses TRBV5-4 and TRBJ2-6; the D gene is possibly TRBD2 (5 bases). Germline V gene sequence: CDR1 SGHNT, CDR2 YYREEE (reference sequence). V dropped 4 bases and J dropped 1 base, with 12 bases sitting between them. There are 16 residues in the CDR3. CDR3 loop: CASSPSGLSGANVLTF. In DNA form, the CDR3 reads TGTGCCAGCAGCCCCTCGGGGTTGTCTGGGGCCAACGTCCTGACTTTC.

Here the CDR3 DNA reads TGTGCCAGCACGACAGGGGGCCAGGAAGCTTTCTTT. Translated, it gives CASTTGGQEAFF. This rearrangement joins TRBV27 to TRBJ1-1; 10 bases align to TRBD1. Per germline, CDR1 MNHEY and CDR2 SMNVEV (reference sequence). After removal of 7 bases from V and 8 bases from J, the junction contained 4 bases not matched to a gene. This CDR3 is built from 12 residues.

This CDR3 reads CASKQTGDSPLHF. CDR3 coding DNA: TGCGCCAGCAAACAGACAGGGGATTCACCCCTCCACTTT. This chain uses TRBV10-2 with TRBJ1-6; 8 positions match TRBD1. Trimming cost V 7 bases and J 8 bases; bases outside gene matches: 4. From germline, CDR1 is WSHSY and CDR2 SAAADI. The CDR3 length is 13 residues.